The 25 T cell receptor beta chains listed next were all sequenced from one sample in a study of blood T cell repertoires in COVID-19 (dated by TCRdb to 2018 to 2020). Libraries were made using the immunoSEQ multiplex PCR assay. TCRdb holds this immuneACCESS table with in-frame rearrangements only. Some clones are missing; in checked studies, unresolved V genes explain under half, and the rest has no known cause. The sample table shows about 310,000 clones, and 75% to 90% are seen once. The ten top clones hold about 2% of the sample. The sample was peripheral blood. The source is a man aged 18 to 30 with active or convalescent COVID-19.

The J gene is TRBJ2-3, the V gene TRBV21-1; the table names TRBD1, a call not compared with the DNA. TRBV21-1 is flagged as a pseudogene. The CDR3 runs to 17 residues. In DNA form, the CDR3 reads TGTGCCAGCAGACCAGAGGTCCGGGACAATCCCACAGATACGCAGTATTTT. This encodes CASRPEVRDNPTDTQYF.

CDR3 nucleotides: TGCGCCAGCCTAAATAGCCATTCCAGCTCTGGGGCCAACGTCCTGACTTTC. As protein: CASLNSHSSSGANVLTF. The chain is built from TRBV4-3 and TRBJ2-6; no clear D. Germline-derived CDR1 and CDR2 are LGHNA and YSLEER. The CDR3 contains 17 residues. Trimming left V 8 bases short and J 0 bases short, with 17 bases between.

This chain connects TRBV24-1 to TRBJ2-1; TRBD2 matches 9 bases. V lost 4 bases, J lost 10 bases, and 13 bases stayed unmatched. The CDR3 sequence is 16 residues long. Germline-derived CDR1 and CDR2 are KGHDR and SFDVKD. CDR3 residues: CATSDDLAGVSNEQFF. CDR3 nucleotide sequence: TGTGCCACCAGTGACGATTTAGCGGGAGTAAGTAACGAGCAGTTCTTC.

The rearrangement joins TRBV4-1 to TRBJ2-7; possibly TRBD1 for D (5 bases). Between the trimmed V and J ends, which lost 2 bases and 2 bases, there was a span of 13 bases. The CDR3 is made up of 15 amino acids. Germline V gives CDR1 MGHRA, CDR2 YSYEKL. The CDR3 spells CASSQSDRVTYEQYF. As DNA, the CDR3 is TGCGCCAGCAGCCAATCAGACAGAGTAACCTACGAGCAGTACTTC.

The gene calls are TRBV7-9 and TRBJ2-3, with 13 positions matching TRBD2. Germline trimming cut 5 bases from V and 6 bases from J; bases unmatched to any gene: 14. Germline CDR1 SEHNR, CDR2 FQNEAQ (reference sequence). The CDR3 loop spans 18 amino acids. CDR3 amino acids: CASSTTSGGVALRDTQYF. CDR3 DNA sequence: TGTGCCAGCAGCACTACTAGCGGGGGGGTTGCACTCCGGGATACGCAGTATTTT. Variable domain in full (rest from reference TRBV7-9 and TRBJ2-3): DTGVSQNPRHKITKRGQNVTFRCDPISEHNRLYWYRQTLGQGPEFLTYFQNEAQLEKSRLLSDRFSAERPKGSFSTLEIQRTEQGDSAMYLCASSTTSGGVALRDTQYFGPGTRLTVL.

The CDR3 here is CASSLGTSSLAKNIQYF. The CDR3 coding sequence is TGTGCCAGCAGCTTAGGGACAAGCTCCCTAGCCAAAAACATTCAGTACTTC. The chain links TRBV7-8 to TRBJ2-4; a weak D match, TRBD1 (5 bases). From germline, CDR1 is SGHVS and CDR2 FQNEAQ. This CDR3 region has 17 residues. V was trimmed by 1 base and J by 0 bases, leaving 13 bases between them.

The rearrangement uses TRBV5-4 and TRBJ2-5; 7 nucleotides align to TRBD2. The CDR3 extends over 16 amino acids. Germline CDR1 is SGHNT and CDR2 is YYREEE (reference sequence). The V gene end was trimmed by 6 bases and the J gene end by 5 bases; junction bases not matched to a gene: 16. CDR3 sequence (DNA): TGTGCCAGCACCTCTCGGACTAGTGGACCGGGGGAGACCCAGTACTTC. Amino acid sequence: CASTSRTSGPGETQYF.

This sequence joins TRBV28 and TRBJ2-2, with 8 bases aligning to TRBD1. CDR3 length: 18 amino acids. The germline gives CDR1 MDHEN, CDR2 SYDVKM. V lost 6 bases, J lost 3 bases, and 15 bases stayed unmatched. Written as DNA, the CDR3 is TGTGCCAGCAGCGAAGACATCGACAGGGGCGATTACACCGGGGAGCTGTTTTTT. Protein product: CASSEDIDRGDYTGELFF. The entire variable domain, with the rest obtained from reference TRBV28 and TRBJ2-2, is as follows: DVKVTQSSRYLVKRTGEKVFLECVQDMDHENMFWYRQDPGLGLRLIYFSYDVKMKEKGDIPEGYSVSREKKERFSLILESASTNQTSMYLCASSEDIDRGDYTGELFFGEGSRLTVL.

V and J are TRBV15 and TRBJ2-4; D is possibly TRBD1 (5 bases). The CDR3 length is 20 residues. Germline V gene data show CDR1 as LNHNV and CDR2 as YYDKDF (reference sequence). V was trimmed by 4 bases and J by 5 bases, leaving 30 bases between them. DNA for the CDR3: TGTGCCACCAGCATCCCCGACAGTCTGACTGCCATAGCTCCCCAAAACATTCAGTACTTC. Encoded protein: CATSIPDSLTAIAPQNIQYF.

The chain recombines TRBV4-1 with TRBJ2-6, with a weak D call TRBD1 (6 bases). V lost 0 bases and J lost 1, with 13 bases in between. From germline, CDR1 is MGHRA and CDR2 YSYEKL. CDR3 length: 18 residues. CDR3 DNA: TGCGCCAGCAGCCAAGAGGACAGACTCTTATCTGGGGCCAACGTCCTGACTTTC. This sequence encodes CASSQEDRLLSGANVLTF.

This chain connects TRBV19 to TRBJ1-3; the match to TRBD1 covers 9 bases. J lost 2 bases, V lost 5 bases, and 7 bases had no gene match. The V gene's germline CDR1 is LNHDA and CDR2 SQIVND (reference sequence). This CDR3 comprises 16 residues. The CDR3 bases are TGTGCCAGTAGTTCTGGACAGGGGTTGACTGGAAACACCATATATTTT. Protein product: CASSSGQGLTGNTIYF.

The chain carries TRBV3-1 (or the pseudogene TRBV3-2) and TRBJ1-1; D unresolved. V gave up 1 base and J gave up 5 bases, with 14 bases separating them. Germline V gene lookup returns CDR1 LGHDT and CDR2 YNNKEL (reference sequence). The CDR3 is made up of 15 amino acids. CDR3 DNA sequence: TGTGCCAGCAGCCAAGGTTTCCGGGTGCGGACTGAAGCTTTCTTT. Protein product: CASSQGFRVRTEAFF.

This chain links TRBV24-1 with TRBJ2-2, with D perhaps TRBD2 (5 bases). Trimming removed 7 bases at V and 2 bases at J, with 16 bases between. The CDR3 extends over 16 amino acids. The germline CDR1 and CDR2 sequences are KGHDR and SFDVKD. As DNA, the CDR3 is TGTGCCACCAGGTCGGGATCTACTTTCAACACCGGGGAGCTGTTTTTT. Amino acid sequence: CATRSGSTFNTGELFF.

V gene TRBV5-4 combines with J gene TRBJ1-2, with a possible D match to TRBD1 (6 bases). Germline V gene lookup returns CDR1 SGHNT and CDR2 YYREEE (reference sequence). The CDR3 loop spans 15 amino acids. The ends were cut back, 5 bases at V and 0 bases at J, with 14 bases in the middle. The CDR3 nucleotides are TGTGCCAGCAGTCGAGACAGGCTTCCTAACTATGGCTACACCTTC. Its protein is CASSRDRLPNYGYTF.

This clone was observed a single time. The chain is built from TRBV12-3 or TRBV12-4 and TRBJ1-5, with D perhaps TRBD1 (5 bases). CDR3 length equals 13 residues. The V and J ends lost 5 bases and 3 bases respectively, with 8 bases between them. The CDR3 sequence: CASSDRLNQPQHF. CDR3 coding DNA: TGTGCCAGCAGTGACAGACTCAATCAGCCCCAGCATTTT.

The V and J genes are TRBV10-3 and TRBJ1-3; tentative D call: TRBD1 (5 bases). V lost 10 bases to trimming and J lost 0 bases, with 19 bases between them. The CDR3 runs to 16 residues. The germline V gene has CDR1 ENHRY and CDR2 SYGVKD. CDR3 loop: CANSGAGLNSGNTIYF. The CDR3 bases are TGTGCCAACTCCGGGGCAGGACTAAACTCTGGAAACACCATATATTTT.

The V gene is TRBV27, the J gene TRBJ1-5; no reliable D call. Germline values: CDR1 MNHEY, CDR2 SMNVEV (reference sequence). V was clipped by 3 bases and J by 7 bases, with 13 bases between them. CDR3 length equals 14 residues. Here the CDR3 reads CASSFSGPGQPQHF. The DNA of the CDR3 is TGTGCCAGCAGTTTTTCGGGCCCGGGACAGCCCCAGCATTTT.

The V and J genes are TRBV6-5 and TRBJ1-6; 8 bases are shared with TRBD1. V gave up 4 bases and J gave up 8 bases; unmatched junction bases: 4. The CDR3 has 14 amino acids. CDR1 is MNHEY and CDR2 is SVGAGI in the germline V gene. The DNA for the CDR3 is TGTGCCAGCAGTTGGGGACAGGCTTATTCACCCCTCCACTTT. Translation gives CASSWGQAYSPLHF.

The V and J genes are TRBV2 and TRBJ2-7; 10 bases are a match to TRBD1. Per the germline V gene, CDR1 is SNHLY and CDR2 is FYNNEI. The CDR3 runs to 14 residues. V gave up 6 bases and J gave up 6 bases; unmatched junction bases: 8. The CDR3 nucleotides read TGTGCCAGCAGACGCCTGGGACAGGGGACCGAGCAGTACTTC. Protein: CASRRLGQGTEQYF.

This sequence joins TRBV27 and TRBJ2-3; D call uncertain. Germline loops: CDR1 MNHEY, CDR2 SMNVEV (reference sequence). Trimming removed 5 bases from V and 6 bases from J, with 15 bases in between. CDR3 length: 14 residues. The CDR3, as DNA: TGTGCCAGCAGTCTCTCCTCCCTCCCGGATACGCAGTATTTT. Translated: CASSLSSLPDTQYF.

The V call is TRBV28, the J call TRBJ2-1; 12 positions match TRBD2. Germline V gene data show CDR1 as MDHEN and CDR2 as SYDVKM. The ends lost 4 bases at V and 7 bases at J; junction bases unmatched: 5. The CDR3 is 15 amino acids. The CDR3: CASSSSLAGGNEQFF. CDR3 in DNA: TGTGCCAGCAGTTCGAGTCTAGCGGGGGGGAATGAGCAGTTCTTC.

V usage is TRBV4-3 and J usage is TRBJ2-3, with D possibly being TRBD1 (6 bases). Looked up from germline, CDR1 is LGHNA and CDR2 is YSLEER. The CDR3 length is 16 residues. With 0 bases removed from V and 4 bases from J, the gap between germline ends came to 14 bases. CDR3: CASSQDGGLLADTQYF. The CDR3 coding sequence is TGCGCCAGCAGCCAAGATGGGGGCCTCTTGGCAGATACGCAGTATTTT.

V is TRBV10-2 and J is TRBJ1-2, with D tentatively TRBD1 (6 bases). This CDR3 contains 12 residues. Trimming took 4 bases from V and 6 from J, leaving 9 bases between them. Germline values: CDR1 WSHSY, CDR2 SAAADI. The CDR3 loop reads CASSAGGNGYTF. In DNA form, the CDR3 reads TGCGCCAGCAGTGCGGGGGGCAATGGCTACACCTTC.

This chain links TRBV3-1 (or the pseudogene TRBV3-2) with TRBJ1-3; D gene uncertain. The CDR3 is 14 residues long. CDR1 and CDR2 (germline): LGHDT, YNNKEL (reference sequence). V lost 3 bases and J lost 4, with 10 bases in between. CDR3 bases: TGTGCCAGCAGCCAGATAAGTGGCGGAAACACCATATATTTT. It translates to CASSQISGGNTIYF.

The V call is TRBV11-2, the J call TRBJ2-4; D is unresolved. V lost 0 bases and J lost 7, with 7 bases in between. The germline V gene has CDR1 SGHAT and CDR2 FQNNGV. The CDR3 sequence is 13 residues long. The DNA of the CDR3 is TGTGCCAGCAGCTTAGACCGAGCGAACATTCAGTACTTC. Amino acid sequence: CASSLDRANIQYF.